What follows describes a single T cell receptor beta chain. Its specificity is unknown. These data are taken from a study of shared clonotypes between healthy human individuals. Study in general: Researchers drew samples from two women and three men aged 18 to 49. Three plates were used per donor for CD4 naive, three for CD4 memory, two for CD8 naive and one for CD8 memory.

Study-level findings and limits: In the sorted subsets, rarefaction showed sequencing was incomplete despite large depth.

Trimming pared 1 base from V and 2 bases from J, leaving 17 bases between. Germline V CDR1 and CDR2: SGHDN, FVKESK. The CDR3 runs 17 residues. The protocol was immunoSEQ multiplex PCR, while the TCRdb copy is restricted to in-frame clones and leaves out a portion. The table has roughly 720,000 clones, about nine tenths seen once. The sequence derives from a man between 18 and 35 years old in good health. Some clones in this sample may be carry-over from other donors' samples. J is TRBJ2-5 and V is TRBV14, with D possibly being TRBD1 or TRBD2 (5 bases each). Sequences were obtained from memory CD8+ T cells from PBMCs. Stated subset: CD45RO+ cells pooled with CCR7-negative TemRA cells. CDR3 in DNA: TGTGCCAGCAGCCAAGCCCCGAGGGGACGCCGACAAGAGACCCAGTACTTC. Translating it yields CASSQAPRGRRQETQYF.